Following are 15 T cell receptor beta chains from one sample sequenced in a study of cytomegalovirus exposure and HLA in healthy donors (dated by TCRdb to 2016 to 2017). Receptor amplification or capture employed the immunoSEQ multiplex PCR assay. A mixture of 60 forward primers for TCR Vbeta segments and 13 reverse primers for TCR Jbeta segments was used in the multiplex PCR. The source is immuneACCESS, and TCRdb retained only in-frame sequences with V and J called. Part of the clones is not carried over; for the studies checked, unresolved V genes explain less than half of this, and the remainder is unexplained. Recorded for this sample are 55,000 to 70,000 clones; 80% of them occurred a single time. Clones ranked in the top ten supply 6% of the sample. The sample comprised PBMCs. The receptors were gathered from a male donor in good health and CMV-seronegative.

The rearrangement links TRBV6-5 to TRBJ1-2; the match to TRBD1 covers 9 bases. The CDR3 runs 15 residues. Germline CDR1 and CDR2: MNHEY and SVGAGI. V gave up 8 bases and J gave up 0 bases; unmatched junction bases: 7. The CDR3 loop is CASQGQGISNYGYTF. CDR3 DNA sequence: TGTGCCAGCCAAGGACAGGGGATCTCTAACTATGGCTACACCTTC.

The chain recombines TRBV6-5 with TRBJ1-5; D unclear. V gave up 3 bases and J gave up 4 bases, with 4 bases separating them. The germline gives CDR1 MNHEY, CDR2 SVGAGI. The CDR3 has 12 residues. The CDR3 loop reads CASSYINQPQHF. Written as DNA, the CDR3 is TGTGCCAGCAGTTATATTAATCAGCCCCAGCATTTT.

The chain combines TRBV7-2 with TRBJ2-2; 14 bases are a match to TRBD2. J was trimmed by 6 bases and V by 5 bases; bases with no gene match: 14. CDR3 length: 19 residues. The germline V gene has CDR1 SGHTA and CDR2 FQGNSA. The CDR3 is CASSPTSGGAWVFAGELFF. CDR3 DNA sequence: TGTGCCAGCAGCCCGACTAGCGGGGGGGCCTGGGTTTTCGCCGGGGAGCTGTTTTTT. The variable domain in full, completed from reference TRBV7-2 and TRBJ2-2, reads GAGVSQSPSNKVTEKGKDVELRCDPISGHTALYWYRQSLGQGLEFLIYFQGNSAPDKSGLPSDRFSAERTGGSVSTLTIQRTQQEDSAVYLCASSPTSGGAWVFAGELFFGEGSRLTVL.

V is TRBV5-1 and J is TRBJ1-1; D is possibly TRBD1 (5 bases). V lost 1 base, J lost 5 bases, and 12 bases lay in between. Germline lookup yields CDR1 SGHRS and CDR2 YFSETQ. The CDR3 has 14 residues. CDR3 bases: TGCGCCAGCAGCTTGAGGCAGGGTGGGACTGAAGCTTTCTTT. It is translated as CASSLRQGGTEAFF.

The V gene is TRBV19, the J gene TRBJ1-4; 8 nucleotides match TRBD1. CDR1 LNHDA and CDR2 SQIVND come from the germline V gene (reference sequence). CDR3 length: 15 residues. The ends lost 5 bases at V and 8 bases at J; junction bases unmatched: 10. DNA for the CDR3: TGTGCCAGTAGTGGTGGACAGGGAAGAGGAGAAAAACTGTTTTTT. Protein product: CASSGGQGRGEKLFF.

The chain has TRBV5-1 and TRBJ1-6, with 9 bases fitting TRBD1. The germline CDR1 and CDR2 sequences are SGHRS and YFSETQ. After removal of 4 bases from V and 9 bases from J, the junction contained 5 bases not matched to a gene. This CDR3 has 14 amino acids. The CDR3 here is CASSRTGDGSPLHF. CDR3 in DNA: TGCGCCAGCAGCAGGACAGGGGATGGTTCACCCCTCCACTTT.

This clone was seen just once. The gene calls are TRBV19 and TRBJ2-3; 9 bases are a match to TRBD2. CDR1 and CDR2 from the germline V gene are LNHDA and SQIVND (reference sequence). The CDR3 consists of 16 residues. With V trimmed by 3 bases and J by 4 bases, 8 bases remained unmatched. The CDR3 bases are TGTGCCAGTAGTATGCCCGGACTAGCGATCGCAGATACGCAGTATTTT. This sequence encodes CASSMPGLAIADTQYF.

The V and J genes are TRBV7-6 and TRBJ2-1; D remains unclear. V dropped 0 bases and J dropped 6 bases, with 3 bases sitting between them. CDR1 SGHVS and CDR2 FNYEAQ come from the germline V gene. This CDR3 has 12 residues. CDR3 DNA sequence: TGTGCCAGCAGCTTAGCCCTCAATGAGCAGTTCTTC. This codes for CASSLALNEQFF.

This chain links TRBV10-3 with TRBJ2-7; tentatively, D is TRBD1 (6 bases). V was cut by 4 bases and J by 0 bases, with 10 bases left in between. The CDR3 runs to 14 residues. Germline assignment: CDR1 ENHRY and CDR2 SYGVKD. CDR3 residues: CAISVTGYSYEQYF. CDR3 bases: TGTGCCATCAGTGTTACAGGGTACTCCTACGAGCAGTACTTC.

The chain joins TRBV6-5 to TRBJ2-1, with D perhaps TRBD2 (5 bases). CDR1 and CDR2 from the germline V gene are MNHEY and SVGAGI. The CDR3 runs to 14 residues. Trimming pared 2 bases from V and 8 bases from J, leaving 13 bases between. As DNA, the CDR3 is TGTGCCAGCAGTTACATGGGGAGCTGGGATGAGCAGTTCTTC. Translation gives CASSYMGSWDEQFF.

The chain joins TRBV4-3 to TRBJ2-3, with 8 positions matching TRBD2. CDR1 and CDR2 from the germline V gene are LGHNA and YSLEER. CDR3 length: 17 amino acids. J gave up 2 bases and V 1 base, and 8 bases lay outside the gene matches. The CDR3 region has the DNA TGCGCCAGCAGCCAAGGGCCTAGCGGGCCCAACACAGATACGCAGTATTTT. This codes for CASSQGPSGPNTDTQYF.

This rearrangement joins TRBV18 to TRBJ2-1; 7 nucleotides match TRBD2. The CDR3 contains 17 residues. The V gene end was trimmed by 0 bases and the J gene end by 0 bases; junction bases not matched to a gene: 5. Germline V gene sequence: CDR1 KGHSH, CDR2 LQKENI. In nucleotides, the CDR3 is TGTGCCAGCTCACCACCGGGGAGGGGAAGCTCCTACAATGAGCAGTTCTTC. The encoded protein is CASSPPGRGSSYNEQFF.

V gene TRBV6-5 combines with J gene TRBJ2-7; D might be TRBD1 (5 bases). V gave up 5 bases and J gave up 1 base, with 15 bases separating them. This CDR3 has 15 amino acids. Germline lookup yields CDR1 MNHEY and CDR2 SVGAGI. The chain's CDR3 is CASSQSRDSSYEQYF. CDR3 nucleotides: TGTGCCAGCAGTCAATCCCGAGACAGTTCCTACGAGCAGTACTTC.

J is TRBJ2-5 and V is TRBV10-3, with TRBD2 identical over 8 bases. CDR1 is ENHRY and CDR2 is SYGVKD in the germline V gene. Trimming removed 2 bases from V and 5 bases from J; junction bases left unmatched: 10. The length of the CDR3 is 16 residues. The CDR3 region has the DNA TGTGCCATCAGTGAGGAGGGGACTAGTCAGGGTGAGACCCAGTACTTC. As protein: CAISEEGTSQGETQYF.

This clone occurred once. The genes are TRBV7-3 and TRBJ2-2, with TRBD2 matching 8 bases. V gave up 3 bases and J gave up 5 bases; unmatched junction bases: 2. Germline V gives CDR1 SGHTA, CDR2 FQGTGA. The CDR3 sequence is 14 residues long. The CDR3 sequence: CASSFSGGTGELFF. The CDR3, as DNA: TGTGCCAGCAGCTTTTCGGGGGGGACCGGGGAGCTGTTTTTT.